One and the same sample provided the 12 T cell receptor beta chains below, sequenced in a study of shared clonotypes between healthy human individuals. The table came from immunoSEQ multiplex PCR; TCRdb's copy has only in-frame clones and leaves some out. The sample lists fewer than 400,000 clones; around 74% were seen once. The specimen was memory CD4+ T cells sorted from blood. Subset reported: CD45RA-negative fraction. These receptors originate from a man aged 30-40 years in good health.

In DNA form, the CDR3 reads TGTGCCAGCAGCTTAGATCCGGGGCGAAACTACGAGCAGTACTTC. Translating it yields CASSLDPGRNYEQYF. The chain uses TRBV7-2 and TRBJ2-7, with D perhaps being TRBD1 or TRBD2 (5 bases each). Germline V gene data show CDR1 as SGHTA and CDR2 as FQGNSA. The germline V and J ends were trimmed by 1 base and 3 bases, with 13 bases remaining between them. This CDR3 comprises 15 residues.

Here the CDR3 reads CASSPGTGEDGYTF. CDR3 in DNA: TGCGCCAGCAGCCCGGGGACAGGGGAGGATGGCTACACCTTC. V and J are TRBV5-1 and TRBJ1-2; 10 bases line up with TRBD1. J was trimmed by 6 bases and V by 4 bases; bases with no gene match: 6. The V gene's germline CDR1 is SGHRS and CDR2 YFSETQ. The CDR3 spans 14 residues. The full variable domain, rest sourced from reference TRBV5-1 and TRBJ1-2, is KAGVTQTPRYLIKTRGQQVTLSCSPISGHRSVSWYQQTPGQGLQFLFEYFSETQRNKGNFPGRFSGRQFSNSRSEMNVSTLELGDSALYLCASSPGTGEDGYTFGSGTRLTVV.

The table lists this clone with a few counts. The chain is built from TRBV6-1 and TRBJ2-1, with a weak D call TRBD2 (6 bases). CDR1 is MNHNS, CDR2 SASEGT, per germline. With 1 base removed from V and 10 bases from J, the gap between germline ends came to 11 bases. CDR3 size: 13 residues. CDR3 sequence (DNA): TGTGCCAGCAGTGAAGTAGCGGTTGGGGAGCAGTTCTTC. Its translation is CASSEVAVGEQFF.

V is TRBV7-2 and J is TRBJ2-7, with D hard to call. CDR3 size: 16 residues. Per the germline V gene, CDR1 is SGHTA and CDR2 is FQGNSA. Trimming pared 1 base from V and 6 bases from J, leaving 19 bases between. CDR3 region: CASSLVIAVGGSEQYF. CDR3 DNA: TGTGCCAGCAGCTTAGTCATCGCAGTCGGTGGTTCCGAGCAGTACTTC. The whole variable domain, filled in from reference TRBV7-2 and TRBJ2-7, reads GAGVSQSPSNKVTEKGKDVELRCDPISGHTALYWYRQSLGQGLEFLIYFQGNSAPDKSGLPSDRFSAERTGGSVSTLTIQRTQQEDSAVYLCASSLVIAVGGSEQYFGPGTRLTVT.

This chain links TRBV2 with TRBJ2-7, with D possibly matching TRBD2 (6 bases). V lost 11 bases and J 4 bases, leaving 39 bases between the germline ends. The germline CDR1 and CDR2 sequences are SNHLY and FYNNEI. The CDR3 covers 20 residues. CDR3 coding DNA: TGTGCCTCAAACCGGCACGGCCGTGACACAAACACGGGACTCTTGTACGAGCAGTACTTC. Amino acids: CASNRHGRDTNTGLLYEQYF.

This chain links TRBV27 with TRBJ2-7; TRBD1 agrees at 7 bases. Germline V gene data show CDR1 as MNHEY and CDR2 as SMNVEV (reference sequence). The V and J ends lost 8 bases and 3 bases, in that order; junction bases with no gene match: 7. This CDR3 is 13 amino acids long. CDR3 region: CASGTGQYYEQYF. The CDR3 region has the DNA TGTGCCAGCGGAACGGGACAGTACTACGAGCAGTACTTC.

This clone appeared a few times. The chain employs TRBV5-1 and TRBJ2-2; maybe TRBD1 (5 bases). This CDR3 contains 15 residues. CDR1 SGHRS and CDR2 YFSETQ come from the germline V gene. V lost 2 bases and J lost 0, with 8 bases in between. Here the CDR3 DNA reads TGCGCCAGCAGCTTCAAGGGGACGAACACCGGGGAGCTGTTTTTT. As protein: CASSFKGTNTGELFF. Complete variable domain (other parts from reference TRBV5-1 and TRBJ2-2): KAGVTQTPRYLIKTRGQQVTLSCSPISGHRSVSWYQQTPGQGLQFLFEYFSETQRNKGNFPGRFSGRQFSNSRSEMNVSTLELGDSALYLCASSFKGTNTGELFFGEGSRLTVL.

In its sample, this clone was seen many times. This chain uses TRBV6-1 with TRBJ2-3; weak D call: TRBD2 (6 bases). The CDR3 runs 17 residues. From germline, CDR1 is MNHNS and CDR2 SASEGT. V was pared by 0 bases and J by 3 bases, with 16 bases between. CDR3 coding DNA: TGTGCCAGCAGTGAAGCTTCACCGGGACTGAGGACAGATACGCAGTATTTT. Protein product: CASSEASPGLRTDTQYF.

This clone has more than one count but fewer than ten. CDR3 in amino acids: CASSLGGGVRYGYTF. CDR3 DNA sequence: TGTGCCAGCAGTTTAGGAGGGGGCGTGCGCTATGGCTACACCTTC. The rearrangement uses TRBV28 and TRBJ1-2; 7 positions match TRBD1. The length of the CDR3 is 15 residues. Germline V gives CDR1 MDHEN, CDR2 SYDVKM. V was pared by 2 bases and J by 4 bases, with 7 bases of the junction left unmatched.

This chain joins TRBV15 and TRBJ2-7; D perhaps matches TRBD1 (5 bases). V was cut by 2 bases and J by 1 base, with 21 bases left in between. Germline V gives CDR1 LNHNV, CDR2 YYDKDF (reference sequence). The CDR3 runs 18 residues. CDR3 coding DNA: TGTGCCACCAGCAGACAAAGACTCTGGGGCGTTCTTTCCTACGAGCAGTACTTC. It yields the protein CATSRQRLWGVLSYEQYF.

The chain uses TRBV27 and TRBJ1-5, with D maybe TRBD1 (5 bases). Germline V gene sequence: CDR1 MNHEY, CDR2 SMNVEV (reference sequence). This CDR3 region has 15 residues. V shed 8 bases and J shed 6 bases, with 20 bases lying between them. CDR3 sequence: CASRVPGTQGQPQHF. In DNA form, the CDR3 reads TGTGCCAGCCGGGTCCCCGGGACTCAGGGTCAGCCCCAGCATTTT.

V gene TRBV2 combines with J gene TRBJ2-1; the D gene is possibly TRBD2 (5 bases). Germline V CDR1 and CDR2: SNHLY, FYNNEI. CDR3 length: 15 amino acids. V lost 6 bases and J lost 5, with 17 bases in between. The CDR3 nucleotides are TGTGCCAGCAGCCCGTACGGGGTTCCGGACAATGAGCAGTTCTTC. Its translation is CASSPYGVPDNEQFF.